Listed here are 3 T cell receptor beta chains from one sample, sequenced in a study of beta chain features in type 1 diabetes. Expressed TCRB transcripts were sequenced because the entire RNA isolate underwent reverse transcription. Assay: immunoSEQ multiplex PCR; the TCRdb copy retains only in-frame clones and omits some. The sample has hundreds of thousands of clones, approximately 12% seen once. The sequenced material came from naive CD4+ T cells from blood. These receptors all come from a man between 18 and 35 years old in good health.

This chain joins TRBV7-2 and TRBJ1-5; 8 bases align to TRBD1. The CDR3 consists of 14 residues. Unmatched junction bases numbered 6, after V lost 5 bases and J lost 6 bases. The V gene's germline CDR1 is SGHTA and CDR2 FQGNSA. The CDR3 DNA is TGTGCCAGCAGCAATCAGGGGGCTGGTCAGCCCCAGCATTTT. This encodes CASSNQGAGQPQHF.

This clone was seen a handful of times. CDR3 in DNA: TGTGCCAGCAGCCAGGATAGCTCCTACAATGAGCAGTTCTTC. It translates to CASSQDSSYNEQFF. The genes are TRBV6-5 and TRBJ2-1, with D unclear. Trimming cost V 6 bases and J 0 bases, with 9 bases left between them. CDR3 length: 14 residues. Germline-derived CDR1 and CDR2 are MNHEY and SVGAGI.

The chain uses TRBV9 and TRBJ2-3, with 11 bases aligning to TRBD2. Germline V gene lookup returns CDR1 SGDLS and CDR2 YYNGEE. There are 20 residues in the CDR3. The V segment lost 0 bases and the J segment 0 bases; nucleotides outside the gene matches: 12. DNA for the CDR3: TGTGCCAGCAGCGTAGAGGGTGGTAGCGGGGGGGCCTCTAGCACAGATACGCAGTATTTT. It translates to CASSVEGGSGGASSTDTQYF.